This TCR beta chain was documented in a study of monozygotic twins with inflammatory bowel disease. CDR1 and CDR2 from the germline V gene are DFQATT and SNEGSKA (reference sequence). The CDR3 has 15 residues. Across eight separate reactions for each sample, cDNA was made. One entry per CDR3 protein, without DNA, is what TCRdb gives after re-calling the 5' RACE reads. The listing records about 300,000 distinct CDR3 sequences. This chain connects TRBV20-1 to TRBJ2-1; TCRdb's D call of TRBD1 is untestable without DNA. This receptor was identified in a human donor with ulcerative colitis or Crohn's disease, or a healthy co-twin of an affected twin (not recorded which). The sequenced sample consisted of blood. CDR3 region: CSATRGGRTYNEQFF.